This T cell receptor (beta chain) was sequenced for a study of T cell changes during pregnancy in multiple sclerosis. This table comes from immunoSEQ multiplex PCR, and its TCRdb copy is limited to in-frame clones, with some not included. The sample has 75,000 to 90,000 clones, about nine tenths seen once; the top ten hold roughly 3.5%. The CDR3 covers 12 residues. Germline V gives CDR1 SGHTS, CDR2 YDEGEE. Trimming removed 7 bases at V and 5 bases at J, with 12 bases between. This clone was recorded once. The input for sequencing was PBMCs, taken in the first trimester of pregnancy. The rearrangement links TRBV5-8 to TRBJ1-2, with D maybe TRBD1 (5 bases). The sequence was obtained from a female donor in good health, serving as a control in a pregnancy study. Some clones in this sample may be carry-over from other donors' samples. CDR3 in amino acids: CASSREGYGYTF. The CDR3 bases are TGTGCCAGCTCTCGGGAGGGGTATGGCTACACCTTC.